The rows below give T cell receptor beta chains drawn from one sample of a study of lymphopenia after photon versus proton radiotherapy. Clones were sequenced by immunoSEQ multiplex PCR, and TCRdb holds only the in-frame ones, with some missing. The sample shows 37,000 or so clones, around 83% of them seen only once. The specimen was peripheral blood, collected from a patient treated with proton-based radiotherapy. The receptors here all came from a woman between 70 and 85 years old with pancreatic cancer. Some clones in this sample may be carry-over from other donors' samples. CDR3s include the opening cysteine and the closing phenylalanine or tryptophan. A D gene is named only where the DNA matches it firmly. The size entry is marked missing in some rows and otherwise reads once, few, many or a size class.

>-|TRBV5-6|-|TRBJ2-2
CASSWGTSTGELFF
TGTGCCAGCAGCTGGGGGACTTCCACCGGGGAGCTGTTTTTT
>-|TRBV19|TRBD1|TRBJ1-5
CASSTGTGGGQPQHF
TGTGCCAGTAGTACCGGGACAGGGGGCGGTCAGCCCCAGCATTTT
>-|TRBV7-2|-|TRBJ2-3
CASSLGVGAGLNTQYF
TGTGCCAGCAGCTTAGGGGTAGGGGCAGGGTTGAATACGCAGTATTTT
>medium-sized|TRBV6-5|-|TRBJ1-1
CASSYMAATEAFF
TGTGCCAGCAGTTACATGGCAGCGACCGAAGCTTTCTTT
>-|TRBV29-1|-|TRBJ1-2
CSVEAPPINYGYTF
TGCAGCGTTGAGGCCCCCCCAATCAACTATGGCTACACCTTC
>-|TRBV6-1|-|TRBJ1-1
CASLLVYTEAFF
TGTGCCAGCTTATTGGTGTACACTGAAGCTTTCTTT
>once|TRBV28|TRBD1|TRBJ2-6
CASTEQGARSGANVLTF
TGTGCCAGCACCGAACAGGGGGCGCGTTCTGGGGCCAACGTCCTGACTTTC
>-|TRBV2|TRBD1|TRBJ2-5
CASSELGGQTETQYF
TGTGCCAGCAGTGAACTAGGGGGACAGACCGAGACCCAGTACTTC
>-|TRBV15|-|TRBJ2-2
CATSSPTRPPGELFF
TGTGCCACCAGCAGCCCTACACGGCCCCCCGGGGAGCTGTTTTTT
>-|TRBV27|-|TRBJ1-2
CASSSGGDMGYTF
TGTGCCAGCAGTTCGGGAGGGGATATGGGCTACACCTTC
>-|TRBV7-8|-|TRBJ2-5
CASSFSPQETQYF
TGTGCCAGCAGCTTCTCTCCACAAGAGACCCAGTACTTC
>-|TRBV7-2|TRBD2|TRBJ2-2
CASSLRWLAGNTGELFF
TGTGCCAGCAGCTTAAGATGGCTAGCGGGAAACACCGGGGAGCTGTTTTTT
>-|TRBV4-1|TRBD1|TRBJ2-3
CASSPTGENTQYF
TGCGCCAGCAGTCCGACAGGGGAGAATACGCAGTATTTT
>-|TRBV6-6|TRBD1|TRBJ1-5
CASSLTGNNQPQHF
TGTGCCAGCAGCCTGACAGGGAACAATCAGCCCCAGCATTTT
>-|TRBV10-3|-|TRBJ1-4
CAISESLAVRGDEKLFF
TGTGCCATCAGTGAGTCGCTGGCAGTTCGAGGGGATGAAAAACTGTTTTTT
>-|TRBV5-1|TRBD1|TRBJ1-1
CASSLDRGRTEAFF
TGCGCCAGCAGCCTCGACAGGGGGCGGACTGAAGCTTTCTTT
>few|TRBV7-9|-|TRBJ2-7
CASSQGKSYEQYF
TGTGCCAGCAGCCAAGGAAAGAGCTACGAGCAGTACTTC
>-|TRBV29-1|-|TRBJ1-1
CSAVRGTEAFF
TGCAGCGCCGTTCGGGGGACTGAAGCTTTCTTT
>few|TRBV5-5|-|TRBJ2-3
CASSFNVQGGNTQYF
TGTGCCAGCAGCTTTAACGTGCAGGGAGGAAATACGCAGTATTTT
>-|TRBV30|-|TRBJ1-1
CAWGHMNTEAFF
TGTGCCTGGGGTCACATGAACACTGAAGCTTTCTTT
>-|TRBV10-3|TRBD1|TRBJ1-5
CAISATGFATDSNQPQHF
TGTGCCATCAGTGCGACAGGGTTCGCAACCGACAGCAATCAGCCCCAGCATTTT
>-|TRBV19|TRBD1|TRBJ1-1
CASSMGPYRGWGNTEAFF
TGTGCCAGTAGTATGGGGCCCTACAGGGGCTGGGGGAACACTGAAGCTTTCTTT
>-|TRBV10-3|-|TRBJ2-7
CAISESGGTMSYEQYF
TGTGCCATCAGTGAGTCTGGGGGAACAATGTCCTACGAGCAGTACTTC
>-|TRBV2|-|TRBJ2-7
CASTRSGFLLPEQYF
TGTGCCAGCACCCGAAGCGGATTTTTACTACCCGAGCAGTACTTC
>once|TRBV2|TRBD1|TRBJ1-4
CASSSGQVKEKLFF
TGTGCCAGCAGTTCGGGACAGGTGAAAGAAAAACTGTTTTTT
>few|TRBV27|TRBD2|TRBJ2-3
CATTAGGADTQYF
TGTGCCACCACCGCGGGGGGCGCAGATACGCAGTATTTT
>-|TRBV6-1|TRBD2|TRBJ2-7
CASSEVWGGTYEQYF
TGTGCCAGCAGTGAAGTTTGGGGAGGGACCTACGAGCAGTACTTC
>once|TRBV30|TRBD1|TRBJ2-4
CAWNSGQGAKNIQYF
TGTGCCTGGAACTCAGGACAGGGGGCCAAAAACATTCAGTACTTC
>-|TRBV7-9|-|TRBJ1-3
CASSEDRSSGNTIYF
TGTGCCAGCAGCGAAGACAGAAGCTCTGGAAACACCATATATTTT
>-|TRBV18|-|TRBJ1-2
CASSPIDSNYGYTF
TGTGCCAGCTCACCGATAGACTCGAACTATGGCTACACCTTC
>-|TRBV28|TRBD2|TRBJ2-5
CASSFQLAGGETQYF
TGTGCCAGCAGTTTCCAACTAGCGGGAGGGGAGACCCAGTACTTC
>few|TRBV28|-|TRBJ2-3
CASSLGLSKDTQYF
TGTGCCAGCAGTTTAGGGCTGAGCAAGGATACGCAGTATTTT
>-|TRBV5-1|TRBD2|TRBJ2-3
CASSLALGGVDTQYF
TGCGCCAGCAGCTTGGCCCTCGGGGGGGTGGATACGCAGTATTTT